Each of the 5 T cell receptor beta chains below was sequenced from the same sample in a study of blood T cell repertoires in COVID-19. The table came from immunoSEQ multiplex PCR; TCRdb's copy has only in-frame clones and leaves some out. The top ten clones hold 2.1% of a sample with under 200,000 clones, about 85% of them seen once. The sample taken for sequencing was peripheral blood. The receptors were gathered from a man aged 65 to 79 with active or convalescent COVID-19.

This sequence joins TRBV28 and TRBJ1-4; D is undetermined. Trimming left V 2 bases short and J 7 bases short, with 23 bases between. In germline, CDR1 is MDHEN, CDR2 SYDVKM. This CDR3 region has 18 residues. CDR3 nucleotide sequence: TGTGCCAGCAGTTTAGGCGGTGTGCTTCTAGGGAGTAGTGAAAAACTGTTTTTT. Translation gives CASSLGGVLLGSSEKLFF.

The V gene is TRBV7-9, the J gene TRBJ1-1, with 7 positions matching TRBD1. V shed 5 bases and J 1 base; nucleotides not matched to a gene: 4. The CDR3 is 14 amino acids. From germline, CDR1 is SEHNR and CDR2 FQNEAQ (reference sequence). The DNA for the CDR3 is TGTGCCAGCAGCAACTACAGGGGGAACACTGAAGCTTTCTTT. Encoded protein: CASSNYRGNTEAFF.

The sample holds one count of this clone. V and J are TRBV27 and TRBJ1-4, with D uncertain. Germline V gene lookup returns CDR1 MNHEY and CDR2 SMNVEV (reference sequence). The CDR3 loop spans 14 amino acids. V was pared by 2 bases and J by 4 bases, with 8 bases between. The CDR3 loop is CASSLRRGNEKLFF. The CDR3 DNA reads as TGTGCCAGCAGTTTACGGCGGGGTAATGAAAAACTGTTTTTT.

The chain couples TRBV27 to TRBJ1-6; weak D call: TRBD1 (5 bases). The CDR3 is made up of 14 amino acids. V lost 6 bases to trimming and J lost 7 bases, with 13 bases between them. Germline V gene data show CDR1 as MNHEY and CDR2 as SMNVEV (reference sequence). CDR3 loop: CASSKSRQNSPLHF. In DNA form, the CDR3 reads TGTGCCAGCAGCAAAAGCAGACAGAATTCACCCCTCCACTTT.

The chain couples TRBV3-1 (or the pseudogene TRBV3-2) to TRBJ1-2; 8 bases are shared with TRBD1. V lost 7 bases to trimming and J lost 5 bases; unmatched junction nucleotides: 6. Germline-derived CDR1 and CDR2 are LGHDT and YNNKEL (reference sequence). The CDR3 runs to 13 residues. The DNA of the CDR3 is TGTGCCAGCAACGGACAGGGTCAATATGGCTACACCTTC. Translated: CASNGQGQYGYTF.